These 10 T cell receptor beta chains originate from one sample sequenced in a study of blood T cell repertoires in COVID-19 (dated by TCRdb to the early 2020s). Libraries came from the immunoSEQ multiplex PCR assay. TCRdb obtained this table from immuneACCESS and retained in-frame rearrangements with V and J assigned. These tables miss some clones; where compared with another copy, unresolved V genes account for less than half of the shortfall, and the remainder is unexplained. This sample comprises 6,000 or so clones, around 83% of them detected only once. The top ten constitute roughly an eighth of the sample. The sample consisted of peripheral blood. These receptors came from a human donor with active COVID-19. The donor label of this sample is uncertain.

V gene TRBV12-3 or TRBV12-4 combines with J gene TRBJ1-5, with 8 bases that match TRBD1. The CDR3 runs 13 residues. The V gene end was trimmed by 5 bases and the J gene end by 7 bases; junction bases not matched to a gene: 4. CDR3 loop: CASSPGGAQPQHF. In nucleotides, the CDR3 is TGTGCCAGCAGTCCAGGGGGCGCCCAGCCCCAGCATTTT.

The sample holds one count of this clone. This rearrangement joins TRBV6-5 to TRBJ2-3; D is possibly TRBD1 (8 bases). The V gene lost 7 bases and the J gene lost 3 bases, with 17 bases spanning the gap. The CDR3 consists of 15 residues. CDR1 is MNHEY, CDR2 SVGAGI, per germline. This CDR3 reads CASKSTGEGTDTQYF. CDR3 DNA: TGTGCCAGCAAATCGACAGGGGAGGGTACAGATACGCAGTATTTT.

This clone has a handful of counts. This sequence joins TRBV7-6 and TRBJ1-1, with TRBD1 matching over 7 bases. The junction had 11 bases not matched to a gene; V was cut back by 5 bases and J by 2 bases. CDR3 length: 16 amino acids. CDR1 is SGHVS and CDR2 is FNYEAQ in the germline V gene. This CDR3 reads CASSKGQTVSNTEAFF. CDR3 nucleotides: TGTGCCAGCAGCAAGGGACAGACCGTCTCTAACACTGAAGCTTTCTTT.

There are a few counts of this clone. The rearrangement links TRBV7-8 to TRBJ2-3; a possible D gene is TRBD2 (6 bases). The CDR3 contains 15 residues. CDR1 and CDR2 (germline): SGHVS, FQNEAQ. The V end lost 5 bases, the J end lost 4 bases, and 16 bases lay between the germline ends. The CDR3 protein is CASSPTREVADTQYF. CDR3 nucleotide sequence: TGTGCCAGCAGCCCGACTAGAGAGGTAGCAGATACGCAGTATTTT.

This chain uses TRBV30 with TRBJ2-7; TRBD2 matches at 13 bases. This CDR3 spans 15 amino acids. V was clipped by 2 bases and J by 2 bases; unmatched bases: 3. CDR1 is GTSNPN and CDR2 is SVGIG in the germline V gene (reference sequence). CDR3 loop: CAWSPTSGRAYEQYF. The CDR3 bases are TGTGCCTGGAGTCCCACTAGCGGGAGGGCCTACGAGCAGTACTTC. The full variable domain, completed using reference TRBV30 and TRBJ2-7, is SQTIHQWPATLVQPVGSPLSLECTVEGTSNPNLYWYRQAAGRGLQLLFYSVGIGQISSEVPQNLSASRPQDRQFILSSKKLLLSDSGFYLCAWSPTSGRAYEQYFGPGTRLTVT.

The chain carries TRBV18 and TRBJ2-7, with 7 bases that match TRBD2. The germline CDR1 and CDR2 sequences are KGHSH and LQKENI. The CDR3 runs 15 residues. V shed 2 bases, J shed 1 base, and the junction held 5 bases outside the gene matches. CDR3 region: CASSPASSGSYEQYF. The CDR3 coding sequence is TGTGCCAGCTCACCAGCGTCTAGCGGTTCCTACGAGCAGTACTTC.

The chain has TRBV19 and TRBJ1-6, with D maybe TRBD1 (5 bases). Germline lookup yields CDR1 LNHDA and CDR2 SQIVND (reference sequence). The CDR3 extends over 14 amino acids. V was shortened by 5 bases and J by 7 bases, with 12 bases between the two germline ends. In nucleotides, the CDR3 is TGTGCCAGTAGTCCCGACAGAATAAATTCACCCCTCCACTTT. This gives the protein CASSPDRINSPLHF.

The V and J genes are TRBV6-2 or TRBV6-3 and TRBJ2-3, with D perhaps TRBD1 (5 bases). V was pared by 1 base and J by 4 bases, with 18 bases between. Germline lookup yields CDR1 MNHEY and CDR2 SVGEGT. The CDR3 is 17 residues long. CDR3 loop: CASSYFPGKGFADTQYF. The CDR3 coding sequence is TGTGCCAGCAGTTACTTCCCAGGGAAGGGGTTTGCAGATACGCAGTATTTT.

The genes are TRBV10-2 and TRBJ2-2, with 12 bases lining up with TRBD2. In germline, CDR1 is WSHSY, CDR2 SAAADI. V lost 6 bases, J lost 2 bases, and 4 bases stayed unmatched. CDR3 size: 16 residues. The DNA of the CDR3 is TGCGCCAGCAGGCAACTAGCGGGGGGCAACACCGGGGAGCTGTTTTTT. This encodes CASRQLAGGNTGELFF.

This clone was observed once. This chain links TRBV29-1 with TRBJ2-7; D is uncertain. There are 14 residues in the CDR3. The ends were cut back, 7 bases at V and 0 bases at J, with 16 bases in the middle. Germline V gene sequence: CDR1 SQVTM, CDR2 ANQGSEA. DNA for the CDR3: TGCAGCGCCGCTCCCCAGGCACTCTCCTACGAGCAGTACTTC. Residues: CSAAPQALSYEQYF.